This TCR beta chain originates from a study of vaccination effects on CD4 cells after COVID-19. Expansion of antigen-specific CD4+ T cells with viral peptide pools was carried out by the ViraFEST assay before sequencing. A roughly 10-day culture period preceded the isolation of CD4+ T cells. None of the vaccinated had previously contracted SARS-CoV-2, and their nucleocapsid antibodies tested negative. A half-volume exchange with IL-2 medium occurred on days 3 and 7. The CDR3 extends over 14 amino acids. Germline V gene data show CDR1 as KGHSH and CDR2 as LQKENI. The V segment lost 10 bases and the J segment 6 bases; nucleotides outside the gene matches: 6. Some clones are missing from TCRdb's copy, which holds only in-frame ones; the method was immunoSEQ multiplex PCR. Of 40,000 to 50,000 clones listed, around 68% were seen once; the top ten hold approximately 25%. Details on this clone: Its antigen is as yet unknown.

Here the sequenced sample was CD4+ T cells from PBMCs cultured with HCoV-OC43 spike peptides, taken before COVID-19 vaccination. Indicated subset: HCoV-OC43 spike overlapping peptide pool stimulation. This TCR derives from a human donor who received a COVID-19 vaccine. This chain joins TRBV18 and TRBJ2-1, with 13 bases lining up with TRBD2. The CDR3 DNA sequence: TGTGCCACCAGGACTAGCGGGAGTGGCAATGAGCAGTTCTTC. This sequence encodes CATRTSGSGNEQFF.